This T cell receptor beta chain was captured by sequencing in a study of identical twins. Whole-study results and caveats: Weaker excess twin sharing was seen among beta out-of-frame sequences.

Template switching added a universal primer site, and cDNA bore unique molecular identifiers. TCRdb recomputed calls from the 5' RACE reads with MiXCR, one row per CDR3 protein. The sample has 450,000 or so distinct CDR3 sequences, 12% to 15% seen once. Among all donors, each was a healthy Caucasian. Trimming stripped 4 bases from V and 0 bases from J, with 11 bases between. CDR1 is SGHRS, CDR2 YFSETQ, per germline. The CDR3 contains 16 residues. This clonotype was seen a few times. Its antigen remains unidentified. These same records also appear under a second study, on yellow fever vaccine responses in identical twins.

This sequence was found in a woman younger than 30 in good health. This chain connects TRBV5-1 to TRBJ2-6; D is perhaps TRBD2 (5 bases). Sequencing was done on a sample of CD4+ T cells sorted from blood. The CDR3 loop reads CASSLDLNSGANVLTF. The CDR3 coding sequence is TGCGCCAGCAGCCTGGACTTGAACTCTGGGGCCAACGTCCTGACTTTC. The full variable domain, rest sourced from reference TRBV5-1 and TRBJ2-6, is KAGVTQTPRYLIKTRGQQVTLSCSPISGHRSVSWYQQTPGQGLQFLFEYFSETQRNKGNFPGRFSGRQFSNSRSEMNVSTLELGDSALYLCASSLDLNSGANVLTFGAGSRLTVL.